The 26 T cell receptor beta chains presented below share a single source sample, sequenced in a study of Ad26.COV2.S vaccination and SARS-CoV-2 variants. Data came from immunoSEQ multiplex PCR; TCRdb stores just in-frame clones and leaves some out. The table lists around 300,000 clones, approximately 86% of them singletons. Regarding treatment: approximately 18 received Ad26.COV2.S at low or high dose, single or two shots; about 5 received placebo; per-sample allocation not given. Material that was analyzed had been drawn on day 63 after the first vaccine or placebo injection. Sequenced material: peripheral blood, taken in a trial of Ad26.COV2.S vaccine versus placebo. These receptor sequences come from a person between 18 and 65 years old who received the Ad26.COV2.S COVID-19 vaccine or a placebo.

In the case of this clone: The same CDR3 arises from other DNA sequences in this sample as well. The V and J genes are TRBV7-2 and TRBJ2-7, with D unresolved. In germline, CDR1 is SGHTA, CDR2 FQGNSA. There are 13 residues in the CDR3. V lost 2 bases and J lost 4, with 9 bases in between. CDR3 DNA sequence: TGTGCCAGCAGCTTAACCTCGGGTTACGAGCAGTACTTC. Protein: CASSLTSGYEQYF.

V gene TRBV4-2 combines with J gene TRBJ2-4; TRBD2 aligns across 11 bases. J gave up 0 bases and V 0 bases, and 7 bases lay outside the gene matches. This CDR3 has 19 residues. Germline CDR1 and CDR2: LGHNA and YNFKEQ. The CDR3 DNA is TGTGCCAGCAGCCAAGATCGGGCTAGCGGGGGGATAGCCAAAAACATTCAGTACTTC. As protein: CASSQDRASGGIAKNIQYF.

The table lists this clone with a count of one. The chain has TRBV19 and TRBJ2-1; tentative D call: TRBD2 (6 bases). The V gene lost 7 bases and the J gene lost 4 bases, with 14 bases spanning the gap. CDR3 length: 14 amino acids. CDR1 and CDR2 (germline): LNHDA, SQIVND (reference sequence). Written as DNA, the CDR3 is TGTGCCAGTAAGGCGGGATCGTTTTACAATGAGCAGTTCTTC. This codes for CASKAGSFYNEQFF.

The chain has TRBV7-3 and TRBJ2-1, with D unresolved. Germline-derived CDR1 and CDR2 are SGHTA and FQGTGA. V shed 1 base and J shed 6 bases, with 16 bases lying between them. This CDR3 is built from 16 residues. CDR3 sequence reads: CASSLINEFSLNEQFF. CDR3 in DNA: TGTGCCAGCAGCTTAATTAACGAGTTCAGCCTCAATGAGCAGTTCTTC.

The chain is built from TRBV20-1 and TRBJ2-7; 7 bases map to TRBD1. Trimming took 3 bases from V and 3 from J; bases not matched to a gene: 14. There are 16 residues in the CDR3. From germline, CDR1 is DFQATT and CDR2 SNEGSKA (reference sequence). The CDR3 sequence: CSASLPSGGRVYEQYF. In DNA form, the CDR3 reads TGCAGTGCTAGTCTTCCCTCAGGGGGACGGGTCTACGAGCAGTACTTC.

The gene calls are TRBV7-6 and TRBJ2-3, with D unclear. CDR3 length equals 16 residues. CDR1 SGHVS and CDR2 FNYEAQ come from the germline V gene. V was clipped by 5 bases and J by 0 bases, with 15 bases between them. The CDR3 spells CASSPVGISSTDTQYF. The CDR3 DNA sequence: TGTGCCAGCAGCCCGGTGGGGATATCTAGCACAGATACGCAGTATTTT.

This clone was seen a few times. As DNA, the CDR3 is TGTGCCAGCAGCCAAGATAGGGCGAGACAGGTTCCTTCACCCCTCCACTTT. It encodes CASSQDRARQVPSPLHF. V is TRBV3-1 (or the pseudogene TRBV3-2) and J is TRBJ1-6, with D maybe TRBD1 (6 bases). Looked up from germline, CDR1 is LGHDT and CDR2 is YNNKEL (reference sequence). This CDR3 region has 17 residues. V lost 0 bases and J lost 9, with 18 bases in between.

V is TRBV7-9 and J is TRBJ2-7; no firm D call. This CDR3 has 13 residues. The V end was cut by 1 base, the J end by 10 bases, with 14 bases between. Germline lookup yields CDR1 SEHNR and CDR2 FQNEAQ (reference sequence). The CDR3: CASSLEFPPFQYF. CDR3 bases: TGTGCCAGCAGCTTAGAATTCCCCCCCTTCCAGTACTTC.

This clone was seen only once. The chain carries TRBV11-2 and TRBJ2-5; D is undetermined. Germline V CDR1 and CDR2: SGHAT, FQNNGV. Trimming removed 7 bases from V and 3 bases from J, with 12 bases in between. This CDR3 spans 13 amino acids. The CDR3 is CASNHMGKETQYF. In DNA form, the CDR3 reads TGTGCCAGCAACCACATGGGGAAAGAGACCCAGTACTTC.

The chain combines TRBV5-1 with TRBJ1-2; 12 bases are a match to TRBD1. The CDR3 extends over 15 amino acids. V dropped 4 bases and J dropped 7; count of bases not matched to a gene: 8. Germline V gene sequence: CDR1 SGHRS, CDR2 YFSETQ. The CDR3 is CASSLSGTGGLGYTF. As DNA, the CDR3 is TGCGCCAGCAGCCTGTCCGGGACAGGGGGCCTTGGCTACACCTTC.

In this sample, this clone turned up a few times. The V and J genes are TRBV2 and TRBJ2-1, with 13 bases identical to TRBD2. The CDR3 sequence is 18 residues long. Germline V gene lookup returns CDR1 SNHLY and CDR2 FYNNEI. V trimming: 6 bases; J trimming: 9 bases; junction bases outside the gene matches: 17. CDR3 sequence (DNA): TGTGCCAGCAGACGACTAGCGGGGGGTTCTGTTTTAGGTGGTGAGCAGTTCTTC. Translation: CASRRLAGGSVLGGEQFF.

The chain recombines TRBV28 with TRBJ1-2; D is possibly TRBD1 (5 bases). Germline V gives CDR1 MDHEN, CDR2 SYDVKM. The V and J ends lost 11 bases and 8 bases respectively, with 15 bases between them. This CDR3 spans 11 amino acids. CDR3 protein: CAGGLRGGYTF. For the CDR3, the DNA is TGTGCCGGAGGACTCCGGGGGGGCTACACCTTC.

The chain's CDR3 is CASSLGAQGENTEAFF. The CDR3 nucleotides are TGTGCCAGCAGTTTAGGGGCACAGGGGGAGAACACTGAAGCTTTCTTT. The chain links TRBV28 to TRBJ1-1; TRBD1 agrees at 8 bases. Germline loops: CDR1 MDHEN, CDR2 SYDVKM. The V gene end was trimmed by 2 bases and the J gene end by 1 base; junction bases not matched to a gene: 6. The CDR3 contains 16 residues. The full variable domain, with the rest looked up from reference TRBV28 and TRBJ1-1, is DVKVTQSSRYLVKRTGEKVFLECVQDMDHENMFWYRQDPGLGLRLIYFSYDVKMKEKGDIPEGYSVSREKKERFSLILESASTNQTSMYLCASSLGAQGENTEAFFGQGTRLTVV.

This chain uses TRBV27 with TRBJ1-6; TRBD1 is a possible D gene (6 bases). V lost 4 bases to trimming and J lost 3 bases, with 19 bases between them. Germline CDR1 and CDR2: MNHEY and SMNVEV (reference sequence). The CDR3 is 18 residues long. Here the CDR3 reads CASSSGADGPFYNSPLHF. Written as DNA, the CDR3 is TGTGCCAGCAGTTCGGGGGCCGATGGCCCTTTCTATAATTCACCCCTCCACTTT.

The rearrangement uses TRBV7-2 and TRBJ1-6, with D uncertain. Germline V gene lookup returns CDR1 SGHTA and CDR2 FQGNSA. The CDR3 loop spans 13 amino acids. Trimming shortened V by 2 bases and J by 11 bases, and 10 bases separated the two germline ends. CDR3 DNA sequence: TGTGCCAGCAGCTTACAACAGAGCGCACCCCTCCACTTT. This codes for CASSLQQSAPLHF.

This clone has more than one count but fewer than ten. The chain links TRBV5-4 to TRBJ1-3; TRBD1 matches 10 bases. Unmatched junction bases numbered 7, after V lost 4 bases and J lost 3 bases. The CDR3 covers 16 residues. The germline CDR1 and CDR2 sequences are SGHNT and YYREEE (reference sequence). The CDR3 spells CASSPTDRGHGNTIYF. Here the CDR3 DNA reads TGTGCCAGCAGCCCAACCGACAGGGGGCATGGAAACACCATATATTTT.

The chain uses TRBV7-8 and TRBJ2-1; 7 bases match TRBD1. The CDR3 contains 15 residues. Looked up from germline, CDR1 is SGHVS and CDR2 is FQNEAQ. Germline trimming cut 5 bases from V and 3 bases from J; bases unmatched to any gene: 7. The CDR3 here is CASSPFQGVYNEQFF. In DNA form, the CDR3 reads TGTGCCAGCAGCCCCTTTCAGGGGGTCTACAATGAGCAGTTCTTC.

The V call is TRBV28, the J call TRBJ1-2, with 12 nucleotides matching TRBD1. This CDR3 has 17 amino acids. With 2 bases clipped from V and 8 bases from J, the junction kept 12 bases outside the gene matches. Germline V lookup: CDR1 MDHEN, CDR2 SYDVKM. DNA of the CDR3: TGTGCCAGCAGTTTAGCCCGGGACAGGGGGCTAGATTTGGGCTACACCTTC. Translated, it gives CASSLARDRGLDLGYTF.

The rearrangement links TRBV5-4 to TRBJ2-2; D call uncertain. The CDR3 contains 15 residues. The V end lost 3 bases, the J end lost 4 bases, and 13 bases lay between the germline ends. Germline CDR1 is SGHNT and CDR2 is YYREEE (reference sequence). The CDR3 sequence is CASSSAWSSTGELFF. The CDR3 region has the DNA TGTGCCAGCAGCTCCGCATGGTCTAGCACCGGGGAGCTGTTTTTT.

J is TRBJ2-7 and V is TRBV27; D is ambiguous. Germline V gives CDR1 MNHEY, CDR2 SMNVEV (reference sequence). The CDR3 covers 15 residues. Trimming removed 2 bases from V and 0 bases from J, with 11 bases in between. As DNA, the CDR3 is TGTGCCAGCAGTTTAAAATCGGACCTCTCCTACGAGCAGTACTTC. Translating gives CASSLKSDLSYEQYF.

This clone appeared a few times. The rearrangement links TRBV4-3 to TRBJ2-2; the D gene could be TRBD1 or TRBD2 (5 bases each). The CDR3 totals 16 residues. V was shortened by 0 bases and J by 1 base, with 9 bases between the two germline ends. Germline lookup yields CDR1 LGHNA and CDR2 YSLEER. The CDR3 nucleotides are TGCGCCAGCAGCCAAGACTCAGGGAGGAACACCGGGGAGCTGTTTTTT. The encoded protein is CASSQDSGRNTGELFF.

The genes are TRBV24-1 and TRBJ1-4, with D uncertain. The V end was cut by 0 bases, the J end by 10 bases, with 5 bases between. Germline CDR1 KGHDR, CDR2 SFDVKD. The CDR3 totals 12 residues. In DNA, the CDR3 is TGTGCCACCAGTGATTTGGTGGGAAAACTGTTTTTT. Protein: CATSDLVGKLFF.

The J gene is TRBJ1-4, the V gene TRBV28; 7 bases line up with TRBD1. J lost 5 bases, V lost 4 bases, and 7 bases had no gene match. Germline assignment: CDR1 MDHEN and CDR2 SYDVKM. This CDR3 spans 15 amino acids. The CDR3 loop reads CASSSHDRVNEKLFF. The CDR3 DNA is TGTGCCAGCAGTTCTCACGACAGGGTAAATGAAAAACTGTTTTTT.

The rearrangement joins TRBV19 to TRBJ2-5; TRBD2 aligns across 10 bases. The V gene end was trimmed by 5 bases and the J gene end by 4 bases; junction bases not matched to a gene: 7. The CDR3 spans 15 residues. CDR1 LNHDA and CDR2 SQIVND come from the germline V gene (reference sequence). The chain's CDR3 is CASSSSGGASETQYF. DNA for the CDR3: TGTGCCAGTAGTTCCAGCGGGGGGGCCTCAGAGACCCAGTACTTC.

The chain links TRBV5-1 to TRBJ1-1; D is uncertain. Germline lookup yields CDR1 SGHRS and CDR2 YFSETQ. The CDR3 is 13 amino acids. The V and J ends lost 0 bases and 4 bases respectively, with 7 bases between them. The CDR3 here is CASSLGGPTEAFF. In DNA form, the CDR3 reads TGCGCCAGCAGCTTGGGAGGGCCCACTGAAGCTTTCTTT.

The genes are TRBV28 and TRBJ2-2; D is uncertain. This CDR3 comprises 15 residues. Germline assignment: CDR1 MDHEN and CDR2 SYDVKM. V lost 9 bases and J lost 1, with 15 bases in between. The CDR3 DNA reads as TGTGCCAGTTACAATAGGGCAGGGAACACCGGGGAGCTGTTTTTT. This gives the protein CASYNRAGNTGELFF.